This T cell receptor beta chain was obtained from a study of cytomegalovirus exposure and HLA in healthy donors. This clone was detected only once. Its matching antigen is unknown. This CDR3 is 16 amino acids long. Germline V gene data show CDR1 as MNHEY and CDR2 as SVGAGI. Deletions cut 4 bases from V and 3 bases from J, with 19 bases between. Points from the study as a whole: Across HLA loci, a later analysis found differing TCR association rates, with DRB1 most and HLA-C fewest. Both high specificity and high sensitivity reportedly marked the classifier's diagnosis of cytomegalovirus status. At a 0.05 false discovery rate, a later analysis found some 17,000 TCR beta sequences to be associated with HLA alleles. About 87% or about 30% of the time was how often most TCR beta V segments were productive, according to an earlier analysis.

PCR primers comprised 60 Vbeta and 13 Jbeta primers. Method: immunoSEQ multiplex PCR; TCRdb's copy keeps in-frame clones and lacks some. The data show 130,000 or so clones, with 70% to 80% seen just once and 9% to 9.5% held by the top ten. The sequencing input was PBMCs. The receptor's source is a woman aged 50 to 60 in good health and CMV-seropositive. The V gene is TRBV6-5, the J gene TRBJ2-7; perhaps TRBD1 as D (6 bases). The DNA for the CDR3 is TGTGCCAGCAGTTCCCCCGGCAGGGGTAAAAGCTACGAGCAGTACTTC. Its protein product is CASSSPGRGKSYEQYF.